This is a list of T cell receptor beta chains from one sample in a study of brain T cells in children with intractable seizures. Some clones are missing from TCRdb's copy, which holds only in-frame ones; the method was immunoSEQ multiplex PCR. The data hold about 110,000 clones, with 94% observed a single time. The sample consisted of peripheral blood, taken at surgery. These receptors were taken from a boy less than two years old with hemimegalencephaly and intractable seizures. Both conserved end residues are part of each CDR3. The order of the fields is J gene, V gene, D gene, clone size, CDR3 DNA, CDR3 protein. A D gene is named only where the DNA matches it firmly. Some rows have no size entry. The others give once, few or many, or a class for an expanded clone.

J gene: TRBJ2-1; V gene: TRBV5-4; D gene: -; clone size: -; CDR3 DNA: TGTGCCAGCACCCCGTCCGGGGCCAATGAGCAGTTCTTC; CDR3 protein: CASTPSGANEQFF
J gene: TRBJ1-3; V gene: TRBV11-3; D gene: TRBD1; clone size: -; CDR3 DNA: TGTGCCAGCACCCAATCAGGGGGCTCTGGAAACACCATATATTTT; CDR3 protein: CASTQSGGSGNTIYF
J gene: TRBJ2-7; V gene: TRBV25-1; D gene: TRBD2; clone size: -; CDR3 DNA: TGTGCCAGCAGTGAATGGGGGGGAGTGTACGAGCAGTACTTC; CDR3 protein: CASSEWGGVYEQYF
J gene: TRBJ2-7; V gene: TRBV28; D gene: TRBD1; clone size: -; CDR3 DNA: TGTGCCAGCAGCCAGGGACAGGGGGAGGGGAGGCAGTACTTC; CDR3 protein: CASSQGQGEGRQYF
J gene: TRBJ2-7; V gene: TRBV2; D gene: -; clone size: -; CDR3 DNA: TGTGCCAGCATTGGCGGGTTGGGCTCCTACGAGCAGTACTTC; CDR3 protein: CASIGGLGSYEQYF
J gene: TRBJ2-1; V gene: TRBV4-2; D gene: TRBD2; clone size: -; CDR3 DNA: TGTGCCAGCAGCCAAGATGGGACTAATAGCCGCAATGAGCAGTTCTTC; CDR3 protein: CASSQDGTNSRNEQFF
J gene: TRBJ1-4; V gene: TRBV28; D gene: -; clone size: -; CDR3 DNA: TGTGCCAGCAGTCCCGCCGGAGGGAGGGGCGAAAAACTGTTTTTT; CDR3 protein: CASSPAGGRGEKLFF
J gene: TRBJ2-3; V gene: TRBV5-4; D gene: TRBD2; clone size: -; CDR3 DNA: TGTGCCAGCAGCCGGACTAGCGGGCTTGGGGATACGCAGTATTTT; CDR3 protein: CASSRTSGLGDTQYF
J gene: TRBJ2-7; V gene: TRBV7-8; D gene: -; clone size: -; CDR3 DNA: TGTGCCAGCAGCTACCAAGGGTACGACGAGCAGTACTTC; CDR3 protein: CASSYQGYDEQYF
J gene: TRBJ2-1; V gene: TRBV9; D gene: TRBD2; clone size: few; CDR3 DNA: TGTGCCAGCAGCGCTTCACTAGCGGTAACTTACAATGAGCAGTTCTTC; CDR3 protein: CASSASLAVTYNEQFF
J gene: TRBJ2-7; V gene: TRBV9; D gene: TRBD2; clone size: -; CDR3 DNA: TGTGCCAGCAGCGTAGGAGGGAGCGGGGGCGACGAGCAGTACTTC; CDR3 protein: CASSVGGSGGDEQYF
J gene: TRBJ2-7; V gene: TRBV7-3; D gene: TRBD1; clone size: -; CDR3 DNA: TGTGCCAGCAGCAAAGCAGGACAGGGAAGCTACGAGCAGTACTTC; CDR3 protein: CASSKAGQGSYEQYF
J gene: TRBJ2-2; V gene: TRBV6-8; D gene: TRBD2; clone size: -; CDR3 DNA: TGTGCCAGCAACGAGGGCCTAGCGGGAGCCGGGGAGCTGTTTTTT; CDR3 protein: CASNEGLAGAGELFF
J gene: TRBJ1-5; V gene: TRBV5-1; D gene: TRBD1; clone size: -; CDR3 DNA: TGCGCCAGCAGCTCGGGGGTTCGGGACAGGGATAGCAATCAGCCCCAGCATTTT; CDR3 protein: CASSSGVRDRDSNQPQHF
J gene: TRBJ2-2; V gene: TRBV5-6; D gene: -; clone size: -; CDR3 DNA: TGTGCCAGCAGCTTGGCAGGGGGGGTGAACACCGGGGAGCTGTTTTTT; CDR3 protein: CASSLAGGVNTGELFF
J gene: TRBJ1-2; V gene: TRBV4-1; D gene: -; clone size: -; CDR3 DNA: TGCGCCAGCAGCCAAGTGGGGGGCGGTGGCTACACCTTC; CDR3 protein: CASSQVGGGGYTF
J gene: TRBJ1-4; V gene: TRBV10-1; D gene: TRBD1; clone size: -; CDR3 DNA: TGCGCCAGCAGCCCCGACAGGGGGCGGGAAAAACTGTTTTTT; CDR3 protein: CASSPDRGREKLFF
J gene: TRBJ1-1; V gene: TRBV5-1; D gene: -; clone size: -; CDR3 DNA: TGCGCCAGCAGCTTGGACGGCCGTGGCGCTGCTGAAGCTTTCTTT; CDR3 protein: CASSLDGRGAAEAFF
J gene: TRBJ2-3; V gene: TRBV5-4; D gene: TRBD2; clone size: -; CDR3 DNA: TGTGCCAGCAGCAGACTAGCGGGAGGGGGAAGAGATACGCAGTATTTT; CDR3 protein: CASSRLAGGGRDTQYF
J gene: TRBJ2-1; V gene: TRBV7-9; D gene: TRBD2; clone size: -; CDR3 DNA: TGTGCCAGCAGCGAGAGCGGGAGCTCCTACAATGAGCAGTTCTTC; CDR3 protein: CASSESGSSYNEQFF
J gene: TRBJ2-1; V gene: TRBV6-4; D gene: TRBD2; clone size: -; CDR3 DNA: TGTGCCAGCAGTGTAGCTCCCTTCGCGGGAGTTTTCGGTGAGCAGTTCTTC; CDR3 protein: CASSVAPFAGVFGEQFF
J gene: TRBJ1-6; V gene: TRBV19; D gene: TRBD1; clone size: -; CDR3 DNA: TGTGCCAGTAGTTGGACAGGAGATAATTCACCCCTCCACTTT; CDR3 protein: CASSWTGDNSPLHF
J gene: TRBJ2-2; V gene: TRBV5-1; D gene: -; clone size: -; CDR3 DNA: TGCGCCAGCAACAGGGAGACCTCGAACACCGGGGAGCTGTTTTTT; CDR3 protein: CASNRETSNTGELFF
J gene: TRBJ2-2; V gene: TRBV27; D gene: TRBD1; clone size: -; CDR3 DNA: TGTGCCAGGCTTCGTCCGAGGGGACAGTACACCGGGGAGCTGTTTTTT; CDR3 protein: CARLRPRGQYTGELFF
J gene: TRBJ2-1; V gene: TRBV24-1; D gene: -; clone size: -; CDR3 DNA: TGTGCCACCAGTGACCCTCAGGGGGGGACCTACAATGAGCAGTTCTTC; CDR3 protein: CATSDPQGGTYNEQFF
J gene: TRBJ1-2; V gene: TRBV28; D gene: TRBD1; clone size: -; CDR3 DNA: TGTGCCAGCAGTTTATATTTCAGGGACAGGGTGGCCTATGGCTACACCTTC; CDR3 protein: CASSLYFRDRVAYGYTF
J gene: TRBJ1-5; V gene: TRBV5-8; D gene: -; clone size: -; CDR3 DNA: TGTGCCAGCAGCTTGACAGGGTACCAGCCCCAGCATTTT; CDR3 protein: CASSLTGYQPQHF
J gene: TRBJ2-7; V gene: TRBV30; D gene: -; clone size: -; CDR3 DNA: TGTGCCTGGAGTGTACGGGGGCACGAGCAGTACTTC; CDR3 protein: CAWSVRGHEQYF
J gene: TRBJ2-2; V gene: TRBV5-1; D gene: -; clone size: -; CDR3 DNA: TGCGCCAGCAGCTTGCCAAACACCGGGGAGCTGTTTTTT; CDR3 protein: CASSLPNTGELFF
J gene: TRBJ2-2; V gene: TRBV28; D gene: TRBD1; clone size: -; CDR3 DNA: TGTGCCAGCAGTTTAGACAGGGGGCCGCCCTACACCGGGGAGCTGTTTTTT; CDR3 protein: CASSLDRGPPYTGELFF
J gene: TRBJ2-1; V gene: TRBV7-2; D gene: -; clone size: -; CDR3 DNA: TGTGCCAGCAGCGGTAGTCCGTATGAGCAGTTCTTC; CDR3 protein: CASSGSPYEQFF
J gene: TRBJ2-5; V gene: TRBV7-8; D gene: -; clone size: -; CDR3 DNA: TGTGCCAGCAGCTTACCACGGGGGGCTCGCGAGACCCAGTACTTC; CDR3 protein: CASSLPRGARETQYF
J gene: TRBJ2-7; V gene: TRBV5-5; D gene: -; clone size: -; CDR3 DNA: TGTGCCAGCAGTTGGGACCTACCCGCTAGGGAGCAGTACTTC; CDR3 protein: CASSWDLPAREQYF
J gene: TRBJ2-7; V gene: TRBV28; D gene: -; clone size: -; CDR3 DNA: TGTGCCAGCAACCCCGGGACAATCGACTACGAGCAGTACTTC; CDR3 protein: CASNPGTIDYEQYF
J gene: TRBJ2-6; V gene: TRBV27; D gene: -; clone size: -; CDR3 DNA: TGTGCCAGCAGTTTAAGAGTGAGCGGGGCCAACGTCCTGACTTTC; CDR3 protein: CASSLRVSGANVLTF
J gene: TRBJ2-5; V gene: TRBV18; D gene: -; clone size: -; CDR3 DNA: TGTGCCAGCTCACGTTTGTGGCAAGAGACCCAGTACTTC; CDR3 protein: CASSRLWQETQYF
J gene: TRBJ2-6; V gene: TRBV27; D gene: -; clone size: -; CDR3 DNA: TGTGCCAGCAGTCGTAGACTGCCGGGCTGGGCCAACGTCCTGACTTTC; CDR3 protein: CASSRRLPGWANVLTF
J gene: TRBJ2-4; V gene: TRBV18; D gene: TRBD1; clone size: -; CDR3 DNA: TGTGCCAGCTCACCCCGGACAGGGGCGGAAAACATTCAGTACTTC; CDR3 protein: CASSPRTGAENIQYF
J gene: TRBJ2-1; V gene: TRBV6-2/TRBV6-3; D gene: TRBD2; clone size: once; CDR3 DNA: TGTGCCAGCAGTTACCCACAAAAAAGGACTAGCGGGATAGATTGGAATGAGCAGTTCTTC; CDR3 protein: CASSYPQKRTSGIDWNEQFF
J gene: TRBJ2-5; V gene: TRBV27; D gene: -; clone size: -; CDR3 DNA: TGTGCCAGCAGCCCGCTGACAGACCAAGAGACCCAGTACTTC; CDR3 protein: CASSPLTDQETQYF
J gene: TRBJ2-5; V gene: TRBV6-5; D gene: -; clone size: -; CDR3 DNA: TGTGCCAGCAGCCGCGGGCCGGTAGAGACCCAGTACTTC; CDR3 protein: CASSRGPVETQYF
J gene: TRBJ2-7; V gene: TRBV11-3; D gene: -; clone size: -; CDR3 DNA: TGTGCCAGCAGCTTAGGGCCTTCCTACGAGCAGTACTTC; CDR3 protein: CASSLGPSYEQYF
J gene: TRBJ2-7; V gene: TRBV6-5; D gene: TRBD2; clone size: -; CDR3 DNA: TGTGCCAGCAGCCGACCTAGCGGCCGCGAGCAGTACTTC; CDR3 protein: CASSRPSGREQYF
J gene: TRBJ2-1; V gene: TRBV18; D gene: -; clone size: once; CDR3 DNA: TGTGCCAGCTCACCTAAGGATGAGCAGTTCTTC; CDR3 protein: CASSPKDEQFF
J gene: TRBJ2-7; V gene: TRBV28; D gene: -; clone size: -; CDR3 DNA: TGTGCCAGCAGTACGGTTTTACGGGGCTCCCACGAGCAGTACTTC; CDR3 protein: CASSTVLRGSHEQYF
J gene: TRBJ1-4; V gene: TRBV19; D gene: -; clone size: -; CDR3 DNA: TGTGCCAGTAACCCGGGGGGGGGTCGTCGGGAAAAACTGTTTTTT; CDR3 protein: CASNPGGGRREKLFF
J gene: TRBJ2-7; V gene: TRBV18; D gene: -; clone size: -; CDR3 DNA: TGTGCCAGCTCACCGCCTGCGGGCGCCCTACTGCAGTACTTC; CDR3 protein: CASSPPAGALLQYF
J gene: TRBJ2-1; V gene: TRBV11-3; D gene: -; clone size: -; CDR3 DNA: TGTGCCAGCAGCGAGGGGACCCTGCAGTTCTTC; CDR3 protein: CASSEGTLQFF
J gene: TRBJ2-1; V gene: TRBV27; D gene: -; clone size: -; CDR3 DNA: TGTGCCAGCAGTTTTTATACAGGGTACTCCTACAATGAGCAGTTCTTC; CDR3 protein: CASSFYTGYSYNEQFF
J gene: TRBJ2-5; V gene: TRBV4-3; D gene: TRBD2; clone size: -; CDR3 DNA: TGCGCCAGCAGCCAAGATCGAATGACTAGCGGGAGGATTGAGACCCAGTACTTC; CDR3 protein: CASSQDRMTSGRIETQYF
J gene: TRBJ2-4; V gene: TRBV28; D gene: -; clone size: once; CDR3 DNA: TGTGCCAGCAGTCCCCGGGGCCTAGGGTCGGGGGCCAAAAACATTCAGTACTTC; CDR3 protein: CASSPRGLGSGAKNIQYF
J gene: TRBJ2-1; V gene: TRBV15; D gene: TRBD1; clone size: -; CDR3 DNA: TGTGCCACCAGCAGAGGGCGGGACAGGGGTGGTGAGCAGTTCTTC; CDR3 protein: CATSRGRDRGGEQFF
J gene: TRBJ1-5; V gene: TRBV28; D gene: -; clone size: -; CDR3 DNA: TGTGCCAGCAGACCGTGGGGTGGGATACCCCAGGACCAGCCCCAGCATTTT; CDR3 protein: CASRPWGGIPQDQPQHF